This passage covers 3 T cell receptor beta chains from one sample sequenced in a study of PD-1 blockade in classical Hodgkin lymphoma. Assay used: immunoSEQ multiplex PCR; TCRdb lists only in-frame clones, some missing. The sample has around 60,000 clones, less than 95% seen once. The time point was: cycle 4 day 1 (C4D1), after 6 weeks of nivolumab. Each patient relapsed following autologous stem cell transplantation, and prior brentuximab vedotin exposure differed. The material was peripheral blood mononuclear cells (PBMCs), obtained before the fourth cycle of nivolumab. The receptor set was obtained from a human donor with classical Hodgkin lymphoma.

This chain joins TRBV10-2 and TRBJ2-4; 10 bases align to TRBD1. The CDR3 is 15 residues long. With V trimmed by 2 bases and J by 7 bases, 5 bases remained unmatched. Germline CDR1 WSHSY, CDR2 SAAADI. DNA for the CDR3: TGCGCCAGCAGTGAGGGGGGGACAGGGGCTAACATTCAGTACTTC. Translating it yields CASSEGGTGANIQYF.

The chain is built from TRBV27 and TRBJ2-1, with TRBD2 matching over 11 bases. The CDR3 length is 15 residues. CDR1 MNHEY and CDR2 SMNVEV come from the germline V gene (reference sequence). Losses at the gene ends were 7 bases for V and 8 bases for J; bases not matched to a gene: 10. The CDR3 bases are TGTGCCAGCATACATCTAGCGGGGGGAACCGATGAGCAGTTCTTC. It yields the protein CASIHLAGGTDEQFF.

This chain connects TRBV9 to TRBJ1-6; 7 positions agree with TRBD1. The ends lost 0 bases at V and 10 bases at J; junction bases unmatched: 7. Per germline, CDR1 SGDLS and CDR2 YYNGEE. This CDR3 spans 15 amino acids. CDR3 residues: CASSVVGQGESPLHF. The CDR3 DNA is TGTGCCAGCAGCGTAGTCGGCCAGGGGGAATCACCCCTCCACTTT.